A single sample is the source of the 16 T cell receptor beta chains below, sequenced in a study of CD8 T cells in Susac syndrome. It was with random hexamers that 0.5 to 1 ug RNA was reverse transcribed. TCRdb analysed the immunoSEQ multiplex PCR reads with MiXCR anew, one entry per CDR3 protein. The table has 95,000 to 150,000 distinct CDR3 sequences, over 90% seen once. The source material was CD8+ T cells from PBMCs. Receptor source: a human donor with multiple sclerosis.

This CDR3 reads CASDRLLAGRVHDTQYF. CDR3 coding DNA: TGTGCCTCCGACCGTCTTCTAGCGGGACGAGTCCATGATACGCAGTATTTT. The J gene is TRBJ2-3, the V gene TRBV30; 9 bases are a match to TRBD2. J lost 6 bases, V lost 7 bases, and 20 bases had no gene match. CDR1 is GTSNPN, CDR2 SVGIG, per germline (reference sequence). The CDR3 contains 17 residues.

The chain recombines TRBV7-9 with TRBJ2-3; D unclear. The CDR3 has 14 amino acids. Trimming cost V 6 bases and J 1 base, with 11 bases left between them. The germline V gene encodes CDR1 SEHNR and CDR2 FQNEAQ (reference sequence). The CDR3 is CASSQTIGTDTQYF. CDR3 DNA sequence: TGTGCCAGCAGTCAAACCATTGGCACAGATACGCAGTATTTT.

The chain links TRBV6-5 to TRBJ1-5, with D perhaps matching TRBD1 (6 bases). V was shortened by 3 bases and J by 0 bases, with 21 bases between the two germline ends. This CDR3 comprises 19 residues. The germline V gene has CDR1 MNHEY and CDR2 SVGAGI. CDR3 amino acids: CASSYSWTEAVASNQPQHF. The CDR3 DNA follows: TGTGCCAGCAGTTATTCTTGGACAGAGGCTGTTGCTAGCAATCAGCCCCAGCATTTT.

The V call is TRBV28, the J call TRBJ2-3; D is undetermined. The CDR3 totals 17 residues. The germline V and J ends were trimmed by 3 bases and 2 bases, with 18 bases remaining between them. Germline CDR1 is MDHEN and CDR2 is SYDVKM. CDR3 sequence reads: CASSFTRFGGLTDTQYF. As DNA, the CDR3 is TGTGCCAGCAGTTTCACCCGCTTTGGCGGCCTCACAGATACGCAGTATTTT.

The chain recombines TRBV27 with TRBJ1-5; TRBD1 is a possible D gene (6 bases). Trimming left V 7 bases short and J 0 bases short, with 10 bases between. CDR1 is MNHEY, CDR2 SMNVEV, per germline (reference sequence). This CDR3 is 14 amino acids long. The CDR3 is CASKEGGSNQPQHF. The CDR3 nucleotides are TGTGCCAGCAAAGAAGGGGGTAGCAATCAGCCCCAGCATTTT.

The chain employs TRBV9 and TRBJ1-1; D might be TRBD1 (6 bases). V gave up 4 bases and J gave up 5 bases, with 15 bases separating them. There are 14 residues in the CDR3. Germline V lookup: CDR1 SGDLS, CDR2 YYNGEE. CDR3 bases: TGTGCCAGCAGCCCCCCCGCGGGGGCGACTGAAGCTTTCTTT. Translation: CASSPPAGATEAFF.

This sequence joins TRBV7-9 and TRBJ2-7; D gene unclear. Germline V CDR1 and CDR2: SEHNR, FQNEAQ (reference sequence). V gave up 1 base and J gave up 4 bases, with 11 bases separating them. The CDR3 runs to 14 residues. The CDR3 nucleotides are TGTGCCAGCAGCTTAGGAACAGCACCTTACGAGCAGTACTTC. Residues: CASSLGTAPYEQYF.

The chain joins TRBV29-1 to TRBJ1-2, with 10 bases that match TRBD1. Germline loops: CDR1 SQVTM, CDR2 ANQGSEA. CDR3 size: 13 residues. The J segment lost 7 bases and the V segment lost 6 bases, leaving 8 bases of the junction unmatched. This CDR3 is CSVGGQGRLGYTF. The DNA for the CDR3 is TGCAGCGTGGGGGGACAGGGGCGCCTTGGCTACACCTTC.

CDR3 residues: CASSAGTGEQETQYF. In DNA form, the CDR3 reads TGTGCCAGCAGTGCCGGGACAGGGGAGCAAGAGACCCAGTACTTC. The chain links TRBV6-5 to TRBJ2-5, with 10 bases fitting TRBD1. Germline V CDR1 and CDR2: MNHEY, SVGAGI. This CDR3 has 15 residues. V was pared by 5 bases and J by 2 bases, with 5 bases of the junction left unmatched.

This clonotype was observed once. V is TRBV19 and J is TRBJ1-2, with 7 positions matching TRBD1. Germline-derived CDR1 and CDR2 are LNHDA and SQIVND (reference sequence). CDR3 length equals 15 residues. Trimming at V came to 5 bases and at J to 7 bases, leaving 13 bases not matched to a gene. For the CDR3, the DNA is TGTGCCAGTAGTCCCCACAGGGGCTCCCAAAGTGGCTACACCTTC. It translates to CASSPHRGSQSGYTF.

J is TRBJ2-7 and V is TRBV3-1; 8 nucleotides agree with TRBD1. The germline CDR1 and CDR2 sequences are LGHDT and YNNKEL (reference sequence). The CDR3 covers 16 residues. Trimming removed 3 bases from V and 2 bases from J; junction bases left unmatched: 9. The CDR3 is CASSHLQTGEAYEQYF. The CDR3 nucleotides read TGTGCCAGCAGCCACCTTCAGACAGGGGAAGCCTACGAGCAGTACTTC.

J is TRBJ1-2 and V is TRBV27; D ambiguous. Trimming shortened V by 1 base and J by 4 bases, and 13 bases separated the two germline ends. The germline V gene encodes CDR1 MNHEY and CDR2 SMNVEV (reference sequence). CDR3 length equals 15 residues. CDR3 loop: CASSLYSGDGYGYTF. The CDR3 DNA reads TGTGCCAGCAGTTTATATTCTGGGGATGGCTATGGCTACACCTTC.

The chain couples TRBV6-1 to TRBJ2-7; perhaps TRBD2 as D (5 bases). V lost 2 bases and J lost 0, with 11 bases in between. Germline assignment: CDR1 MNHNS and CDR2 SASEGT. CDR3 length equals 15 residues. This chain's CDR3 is CASSEFTRSSYEQYF. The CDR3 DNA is TGTGCCAGCAGTGAATTTACTAGGAGCTCCTACGAGCAGTACTTC.

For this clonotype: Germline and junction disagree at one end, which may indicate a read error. The CDR3 spells CASSEIGSGARGSF. The CDR3 DNA reads TGTGCCAGCAGTGAAATCGGCAGCGGAGCGAGAGGCTCATTC. The chain employs TRBV6-1 and TRBJ1-2; D is ambiguous. Germline CDR1 MNHNS, CDR2 SASEGT. The CDR3 extends over 14 amino acids.

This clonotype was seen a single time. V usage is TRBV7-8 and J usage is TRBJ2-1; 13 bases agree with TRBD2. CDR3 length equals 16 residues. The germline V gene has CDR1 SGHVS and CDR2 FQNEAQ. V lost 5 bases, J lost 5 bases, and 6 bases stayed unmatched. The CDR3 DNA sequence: TGTGCCAGCAGCCTACTAGCGGGAGGGCCCCACAATGAGCAGTTCTTC. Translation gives CASSLLAGGPHNEQFF.

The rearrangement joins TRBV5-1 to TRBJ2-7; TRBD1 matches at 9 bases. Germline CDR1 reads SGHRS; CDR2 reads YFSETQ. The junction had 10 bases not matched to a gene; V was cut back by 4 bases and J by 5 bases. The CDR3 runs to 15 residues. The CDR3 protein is CASSPRGTGIHEQYF. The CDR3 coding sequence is TGCGCCAGCAGCCCCCGTGGGACAGGGATCCACGAGCAGTACTTC.